The T cell receptor beta chain under discussion was sequenced for a study of blood T cell repertoires in COVID-19. Per germline, CDR1 MNHEY and CDR2 SVGEGT. This CDR3 has 15 residues. V lost 6 bases and J lost 3; bases outside the gene matches: 9. Source study methods: Cell counts per sample came from amplifying reference gene primers. The table came from immunoSEQ multiplex PCR; TCRdb's copy has only in-frame clones and leaves some out. The V and J calls and clone size are taken from that table; D and trimming were inferred from the DNA. The sample contains some 200,000 clones, just under 90% of which appear only once.

V and J are TRBV6-2 or TRBV6-3 and TRBJ2-3; TRBD2 agrees at 7 bases. Sequencing was carried out using peripheral blood. The sequence derives from a woman between 65 and 79 years old with COVID-19, enrolled during active disease. The CDR3 bases are TGTGCCAGCAGCCATGGGAGGGGAGTTACAGATACGCAGTATTTT. Translating gives CASSHGRGVTDTQYF.